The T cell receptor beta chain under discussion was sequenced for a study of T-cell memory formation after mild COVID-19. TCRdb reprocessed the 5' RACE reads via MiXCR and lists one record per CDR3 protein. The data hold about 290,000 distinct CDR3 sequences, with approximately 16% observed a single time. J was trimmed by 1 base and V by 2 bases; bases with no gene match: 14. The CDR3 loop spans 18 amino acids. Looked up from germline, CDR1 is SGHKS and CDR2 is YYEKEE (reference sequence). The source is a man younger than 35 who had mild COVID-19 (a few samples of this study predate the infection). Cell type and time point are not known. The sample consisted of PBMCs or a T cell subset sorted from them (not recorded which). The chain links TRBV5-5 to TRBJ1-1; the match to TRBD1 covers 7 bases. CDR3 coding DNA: TGTGCCAGCAGCTTCAGACCGTTTACCGGGACAGCGAACACTGAAGCTTTCTTT. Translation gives CASSFRPFTGTANTEAFF.